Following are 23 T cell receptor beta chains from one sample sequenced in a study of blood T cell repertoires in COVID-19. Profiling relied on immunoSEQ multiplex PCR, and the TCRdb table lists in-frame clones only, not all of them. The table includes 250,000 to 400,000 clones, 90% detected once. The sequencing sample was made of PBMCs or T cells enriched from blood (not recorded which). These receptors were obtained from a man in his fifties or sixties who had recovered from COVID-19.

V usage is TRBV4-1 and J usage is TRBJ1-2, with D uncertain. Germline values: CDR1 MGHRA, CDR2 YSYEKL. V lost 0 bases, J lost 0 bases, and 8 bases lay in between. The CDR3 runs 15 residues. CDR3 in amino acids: CASSQDPVTNYGYTF. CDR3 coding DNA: TGCGCCAGCAGCCAAGATCCTGTAACTAACTATGGCTACACCTTC.

The CDR3 loop is CASSSDSPGTQYF. CDR3 nucleotides: TGTGCCAGCAGCTCGGACTCGCCGGGTACGCAGTATTTT. V gene TRBV11-1 combines with J gene TRBJ2-3; TRBD2 is a possible D gene (5 bases). The germline gives CDR1 SGHAT, CDR2 FQDESV (reference sequence). V was pared by 4 bases and J by 8 bases, with 13 bases between. This CDR3 is built from 13 residues.

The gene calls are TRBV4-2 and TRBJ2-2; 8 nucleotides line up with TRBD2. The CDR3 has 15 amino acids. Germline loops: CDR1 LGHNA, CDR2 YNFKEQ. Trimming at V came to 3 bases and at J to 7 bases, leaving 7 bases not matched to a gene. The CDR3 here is CASSQGSGSGGELFF. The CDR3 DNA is TGTGCCAGCAGCCAGGGGAGCGGGAGTGGCGGGGAGCTGTTTTTT.

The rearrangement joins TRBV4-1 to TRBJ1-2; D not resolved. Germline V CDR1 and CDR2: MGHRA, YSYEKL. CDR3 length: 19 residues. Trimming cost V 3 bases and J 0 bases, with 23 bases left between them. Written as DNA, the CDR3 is TGCGCCAGCAGCCACATCTGGTCCCAAGGAGGGCTCGCTAACTATGGCTACACCTTC. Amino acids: CASSHIWSQGGLANYGYTF.

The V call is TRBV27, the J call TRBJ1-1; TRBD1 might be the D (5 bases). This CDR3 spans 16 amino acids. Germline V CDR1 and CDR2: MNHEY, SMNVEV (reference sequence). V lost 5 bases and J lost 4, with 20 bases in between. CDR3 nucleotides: TGTGCCAGCAGTCCCCTCGATAGTTGGGGGGGCACTGAAGCTTTCTTT. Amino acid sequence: CASSPLDSWGGTEAFF.

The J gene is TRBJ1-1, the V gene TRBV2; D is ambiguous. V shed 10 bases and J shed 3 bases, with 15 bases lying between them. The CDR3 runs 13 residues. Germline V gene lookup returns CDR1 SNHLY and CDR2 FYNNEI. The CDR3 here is CATTPGRDTEAFF. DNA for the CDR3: TGTGCCACCACCCCCGGGAGGGACACTGAAGCTTTCTTT.

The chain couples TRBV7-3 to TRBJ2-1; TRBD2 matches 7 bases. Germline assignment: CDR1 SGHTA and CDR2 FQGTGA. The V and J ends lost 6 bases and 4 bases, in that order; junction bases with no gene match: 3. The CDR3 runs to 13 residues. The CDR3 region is CASSLAAYNEQFF. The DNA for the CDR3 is TGTGCCAGCAGTCTAGCGGCGTACAATGAGCAGTTCTTC.

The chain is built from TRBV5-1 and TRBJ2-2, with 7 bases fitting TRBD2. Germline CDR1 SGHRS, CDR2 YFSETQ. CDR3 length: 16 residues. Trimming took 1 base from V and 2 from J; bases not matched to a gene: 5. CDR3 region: CASSLFLAENTGELFF. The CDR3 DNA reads TGCGCCAGCAGCTTGTTCCTAGCGGAAAACACCGGGGAGCTGTTTTTT. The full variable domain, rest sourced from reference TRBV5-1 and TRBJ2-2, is KAGVTQTPRYLIKTRGQQVTLSCSPISGHRSVSWYQQTPGQGLQFLFEYFSETQRNKGNFPGRFSGRQFSNSRSEMNVSTLELGDSALYLCASSLFLAENTGELFFGEGSRLTVL.

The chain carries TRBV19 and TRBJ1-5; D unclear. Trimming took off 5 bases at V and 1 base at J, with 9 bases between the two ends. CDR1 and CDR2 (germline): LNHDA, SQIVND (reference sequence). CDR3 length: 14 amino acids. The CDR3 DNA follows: TGTGCCAGTAGTTATAGAGAGAGCAATCAGCCCCAGCATTTT. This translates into CASSYRESNQPQHF. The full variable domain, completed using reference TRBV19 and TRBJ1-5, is DGGITQSPKYLFRKEGQNVTLSCEQNLNHDAMYWYRQDPGQGLRLIYYSQIVNDFQKGDIAEGYSVSREKKESFPLTVTSAQKNPTAFYLCASSYRESNQPQHFGDGTRLSIL.

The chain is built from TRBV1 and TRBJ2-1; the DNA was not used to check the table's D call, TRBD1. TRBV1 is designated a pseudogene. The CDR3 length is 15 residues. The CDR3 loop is CTSSQLQGHYNEQFF. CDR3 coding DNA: TGCACCAGCAGCCAACTACAGGGACACTACAATGAGCAGTTCTTC.

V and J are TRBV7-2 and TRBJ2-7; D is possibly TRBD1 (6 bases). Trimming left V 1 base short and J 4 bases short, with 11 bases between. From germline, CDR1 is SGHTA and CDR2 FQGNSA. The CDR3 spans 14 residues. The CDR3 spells CASSLGYREYEQYF. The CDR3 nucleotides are TGTGCCAGCAGCTTAGGTTACAGGGAGTACGAGCAGTACTTC.

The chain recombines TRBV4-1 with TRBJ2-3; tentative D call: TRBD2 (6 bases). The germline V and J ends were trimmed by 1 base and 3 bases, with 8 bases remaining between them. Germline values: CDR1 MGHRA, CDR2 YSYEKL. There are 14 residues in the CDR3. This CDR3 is CASSQGGRTDTQYF. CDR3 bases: TGCGCCAGCAGCCAAGGGGGGAGGACAGATACGCAGTATTTT.

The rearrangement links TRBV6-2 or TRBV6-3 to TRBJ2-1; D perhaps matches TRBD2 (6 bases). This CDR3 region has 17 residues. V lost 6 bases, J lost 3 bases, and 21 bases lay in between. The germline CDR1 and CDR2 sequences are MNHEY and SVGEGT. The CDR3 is CASRPPSLAFLYNEQFF. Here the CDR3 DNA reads TGTGCCAGCAGGCCTCCCTCTCTAGCGTTTCTCTACAATGAGCAGTTCTTC.

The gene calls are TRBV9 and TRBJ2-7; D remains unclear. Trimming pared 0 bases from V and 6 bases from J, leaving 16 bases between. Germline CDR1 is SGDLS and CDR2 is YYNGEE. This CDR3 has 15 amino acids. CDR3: CASSVDSSSLSEQYF. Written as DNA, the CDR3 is TGTGCCAGCAGCGTAGATAGTTCATCCCTAAGCGAGCAGTACTTC.

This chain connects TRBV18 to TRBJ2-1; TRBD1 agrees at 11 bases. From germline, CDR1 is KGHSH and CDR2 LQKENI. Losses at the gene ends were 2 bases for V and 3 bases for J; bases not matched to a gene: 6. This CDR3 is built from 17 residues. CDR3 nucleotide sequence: TGTGCCAGCTCACCAATTTCCGGGACAGGGGGCTACAATGAGCAGTTCTTC. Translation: CASSPISGTGGYNEQFF.

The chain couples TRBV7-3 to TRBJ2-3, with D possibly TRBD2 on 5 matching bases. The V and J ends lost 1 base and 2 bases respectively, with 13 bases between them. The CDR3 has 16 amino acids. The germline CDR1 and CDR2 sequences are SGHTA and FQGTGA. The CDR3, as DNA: TGTGCCAGCAGCTTAAATCCCGGACTGACCACAGATACGCAGTATTTT. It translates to CASSLNPGLTTDTQYF.

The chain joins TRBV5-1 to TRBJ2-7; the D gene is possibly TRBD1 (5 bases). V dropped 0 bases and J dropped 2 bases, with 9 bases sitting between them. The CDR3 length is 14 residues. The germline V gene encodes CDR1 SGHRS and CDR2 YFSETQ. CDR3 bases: TGCGCCAGCAGCTTGGAGGGGCTCACCTACGAGCAGTACTTC. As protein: CASSLEGLTYEQYF.

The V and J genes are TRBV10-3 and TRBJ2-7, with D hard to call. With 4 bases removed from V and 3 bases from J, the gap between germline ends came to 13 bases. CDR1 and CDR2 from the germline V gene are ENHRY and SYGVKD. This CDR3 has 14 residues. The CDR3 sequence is CAISAYQKDYEQYF. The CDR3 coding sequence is TGTGCCATCAGTGCTTACCAGAAAGACTACGAGCAGTACTTC.

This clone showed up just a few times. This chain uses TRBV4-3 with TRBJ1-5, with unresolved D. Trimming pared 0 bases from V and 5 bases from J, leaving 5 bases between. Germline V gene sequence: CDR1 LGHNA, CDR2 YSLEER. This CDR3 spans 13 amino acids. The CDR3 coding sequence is TGCGCCAGCAGCCAAGATTCGTATCAGCCCCAGCATTTT. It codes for CASSQDSYQPQHF.

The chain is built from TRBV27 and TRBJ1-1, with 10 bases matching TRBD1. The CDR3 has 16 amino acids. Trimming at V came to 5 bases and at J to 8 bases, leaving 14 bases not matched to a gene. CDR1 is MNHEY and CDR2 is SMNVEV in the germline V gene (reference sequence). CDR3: CASSTPFRDRGSEAFF. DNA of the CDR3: TGTGCCAGCAGTACCCCCTTCAGGGACAGGGGCTCCGAAGCTTTCTTT.

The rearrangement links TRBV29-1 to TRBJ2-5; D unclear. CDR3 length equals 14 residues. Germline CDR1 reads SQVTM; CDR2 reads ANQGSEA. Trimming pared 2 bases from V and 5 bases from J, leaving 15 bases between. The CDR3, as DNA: TGCAGCGTTGAATTCCTCAGTATTGTGGAGACCCAGTACTTC. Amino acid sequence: CSVEFLSIVETQYF. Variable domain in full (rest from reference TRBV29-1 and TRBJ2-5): SAVISQKPSRDICQRGTSLTIQCQVDSQVTMMFWYRQQPGQSLTLIATANQGSEATYESGFVIDKFPISRPNLTFSTLTVSNMSPEDSSIYLCSVEFLSIVETQYFGPGTRLLVL.

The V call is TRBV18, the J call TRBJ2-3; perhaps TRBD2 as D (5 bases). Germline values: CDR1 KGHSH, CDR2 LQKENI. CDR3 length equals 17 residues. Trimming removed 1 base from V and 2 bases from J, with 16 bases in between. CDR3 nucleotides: TGTGCCAGCTCACCACAGGGAGCTCGCCAGCACACAGATACGCAGTATTTT. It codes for CASSPQGARQHTDTQYF.

The CDR3 coding sequence is TGTGCCATCAGTGAGTCGTTCAGCGCACGCTATGGCTACACCTTC. Translation gives CAISESFSARYGYTF. The gene calls are TRBV10-3 and TRBJ1-2; no reliable D call. CDR1 is ENHRY and CDR2 is SYGVKD in the germline V gene. The ends were cut back, 0 bases at V and 4 bases at J, with 12 bases in the middle. The CDR3 has 15 amino acids.